The entry below gives a single TCR beta chain sequence along with its context. Its antigen is unknown. The data originate from a study of cytomegalovirus exposure and HLA in healthy donors. Regarding the study as a whole: High sensitivity and specificity were reportedly achieved when the classifier diagnosed cytomegalovirus status.

The PCR employed 60 Vbeta primers together with 13 Jbeta primers. Data came from immunoSEQ multiplex PCR; TCRdb stores just in-frame clones and leaves some out. This table holds 150,000 to 200,000 clones, roughly nine tenths found once. From germline, CDR1 is SGHDN and CDR2 FVKESK. V lost 2 bases and J lost 0, with 21 bases in between. The CDR3 consists of 19 residues. The receptor's source is a girl less than two years old in good health and CMV-seronegative. The sample consisted of PBMCs. The rearrangement uses TRBV14 and TRBJ2-3, with D tentatively TRBD2 (5 bases). The DNA of the CDR3 is TGTGCCAGCAGCCAACCTGCCGGTTGGTACCGGGGAAGCACAGATACGCAGTATTTT. This codes for CASSQPAGWYRGSTDTQYF.